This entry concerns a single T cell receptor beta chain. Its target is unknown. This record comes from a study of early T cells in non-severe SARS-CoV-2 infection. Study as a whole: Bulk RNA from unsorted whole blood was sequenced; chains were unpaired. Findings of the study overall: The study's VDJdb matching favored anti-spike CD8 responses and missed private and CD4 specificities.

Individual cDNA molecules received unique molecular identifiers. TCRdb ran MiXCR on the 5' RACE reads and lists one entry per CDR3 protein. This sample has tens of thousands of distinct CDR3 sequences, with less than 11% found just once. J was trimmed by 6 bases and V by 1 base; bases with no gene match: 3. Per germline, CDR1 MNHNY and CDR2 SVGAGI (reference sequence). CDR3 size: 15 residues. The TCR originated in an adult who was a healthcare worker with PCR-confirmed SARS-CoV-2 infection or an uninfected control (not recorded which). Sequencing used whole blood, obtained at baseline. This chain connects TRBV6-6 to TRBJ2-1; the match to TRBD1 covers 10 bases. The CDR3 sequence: CASSYWDRGSNEQFF. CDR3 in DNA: TGTGCCAGCAGTTACTGGGACAGGGGATCCAATGAGCAGTTCTTC.